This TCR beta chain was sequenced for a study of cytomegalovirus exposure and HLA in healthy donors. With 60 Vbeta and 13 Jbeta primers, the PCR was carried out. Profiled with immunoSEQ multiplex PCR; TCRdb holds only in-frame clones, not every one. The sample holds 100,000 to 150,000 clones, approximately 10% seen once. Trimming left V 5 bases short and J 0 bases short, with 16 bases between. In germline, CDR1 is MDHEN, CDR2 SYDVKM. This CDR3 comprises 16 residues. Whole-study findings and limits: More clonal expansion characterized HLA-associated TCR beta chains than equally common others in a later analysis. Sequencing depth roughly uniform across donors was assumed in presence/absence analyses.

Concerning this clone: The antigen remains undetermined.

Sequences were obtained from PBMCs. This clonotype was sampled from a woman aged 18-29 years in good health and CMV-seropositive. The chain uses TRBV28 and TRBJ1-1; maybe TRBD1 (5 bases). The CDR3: CASSPIPSGLNTEAFF. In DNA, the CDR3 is TGTGCCAGCAGTCCGATACCCTCAGGGTTGAACACTGAAGCTTTCTTT.